The rows below give T cell receptor beta chains drawn from one sample of a study of cytomegalovirus exposure and HLA in healthy donors. Libraries were prepared by immunoSEQ multiplex PCR; TCRdb keeps only in-frame clonotypes and omits some of them. The table records 90,000 to 150,000 clones, roughly 63% of them present only once. Sequences were obtained from PBMCs. These TCRs come from a middle-aged man in good health and CMV-seropositive. Both conserved end residues are part of each CDR3. The D gene is left open where the match is weak. Rows give clone size only sometimes, using once, few, many, or a class for an expanded clone.

V gene: TRBV6-4; clone size: NA; J gene: TRBJ2-5; D gene: TRBD2; CDR3 protein: CASTLTSGKGEGKKETQYF; CDR3 DNA: TGTGCCAGCACCTTGACTAGCGGGAAAGGGGAGGGAAAAAAAGAGACCCAGTACTTC
V gene: TRBV5-1; clone size: NA; J gene: TRBJ2-7; D gene: TRBD1; CDR3 protein: CASSLGTGFTAQYF; CDR3 DNA: TGCGCCAGCAGCTTGGGGACAGGGTTTACGGCGCAGTACTTC
V gene: TRBV6-6; clone size: NA; J gene: TRBJ2-7; D gene: TRBD1; CDR3 protein: CASRSDAGGQEQYF; CDR3 DNA: TGTGCCAGCCGCTCCGATGCAGGGGGCCAAGAGCAGTACTTC
V gene: TRBV2; clone size: NA; J gene: TRBJ1-4; D gene: TRBD1; CDR3 protein: CASSPTGARTNEKLFF; CDR3 DNA: TGTGCCAGCAGTCCGACAGGGGCGCGTACTAATGAAAAACTGTTTTTT
V gene: TRBV18; clone size: NA; J gene: TRBJ1-5; D gene: NA; CDR3 protein: CASSPINSQGNQPQHF; CDR3 DNA: TGTGCCAGCTCACCTATAAATTCACAGGGCAATCAGCCCCAGCATTTT
V gene: TRBV2; clone size: NA; J gene: TRBJ2-1; D gene: TRBD2; CDR3 protein: CASSDVAGNYNEQFF; CDR3 DNA: TGTGCCAGCAGTGATGTAGCGGGGAACTACAATGAGCAGTTCTTC
V gene: TRBV5-1; clone size: NA; J gene: TRBJ1-1; D gene: TRBD1; CDR3 protein: CASSGWDSNWPEAFF; CDR3 DNA: TGCGCCAGCAGCGGATGGGACAGCAACTGGCCTGAAGCTTTCTTT
V gene: TRBV6-1; clone size: NA; J gene: TRBJ1-2; D gene: NA; CDR3 protein: CASHRAQDYGYTF; CDR3 DNA: TGTGCCAGCCACAGGGCGCAAGACTATGGCTACACCTTC
V gene: TRBV29-1; clone size: NA; J gene: TRBJ2-3; D gene: TRBD1; CDR3 protein: CSVGQGAEVTDTQYF; CDR3 DNA: TGCAGCGTGGGACAGGGGGCGGAGGTCACAGATACGCAGTATTTT
V gene: TRBV6-5; clone size: few; J gene: TRBJ2-7; D gene: NA; CDR3 protein: CAIGPSSYEQYF; CDR3 DNA: TGTGCCATCGGTCCGAGCTCCTACGAGCAGTACTTC
V gene: TRBV6-5; clone size: few; J gene: TRBJ1-3; D gene: NA; CDR3 protein: CASSWQGLAGNTIYF; CDR3 DNA: TGTGCCAGCAGTTGGCAGGGTCTGGCAGGAAACACCATATATTTT
V gene: TRBV7-8; clone size: NA; J gene: TRBJ2-2; D gene: TRBD2; CDR3 protein: CASSLRVAGGHNTGELFF; CDR3 DNA: TGTGCCAGCAGCTTACGGGTAGCGGGGGGCCATAACACCGGGGAGCTGTTTTTT
V gene: TRBV4-1; clone size: NA; J gene: TRBJ2-7; D gene: NA; CDR3 protein: CASSHLGGEQYF; CDR3 DNA: TGCGCCAGCAGCCACCTAGGGGGCGAGCAGTACTTC
V gene: TRBV7-8; clone size: NA; J gene: TRBJ2-7; D gene: NA; CDR3 protein: CASSPHEDSAAYEQYF; CDR3 DNA: TGTGCCAGCAGCCCCCACGAGGACAGCGCTGCCTACGAGCAGTACTTC
V gene: TRBV7-3; clone size: few; J gene: TRBJ2-1; D gene: TRBD2; CDR3 protein: CASSLYAGAYNEQFF; CDR3 DNA: TGTGCCAGCAGCTTATATGCGGGAGCCTACAATGAGCAGTTCTTC
V gene: TRBV2; clone size: NA; J gene: TRBJ2-1; D gene: TRBD2; CDR3 protein: CASSEVASGNYNEQFF; CDR3 DNA: TGTGCCAGCAGTGAAGTGGCTAGCGGGAACTACAATGAGCAGTTCTTC
V gene: TRBV27; clone size: NA; J gene: TRBJ1-2; D gene: TRBD1; CDR3 protein: CASMGQGWGHTF; CDR3 DNA: TGTGCCAGCATGGGACAGGGTTGGGGCCACACCTTC
V gene: TRBV11-3; clone size: NA; J gene: TRBJ1-4; D gene: NA; CDR3 protein: CASSLATNEKLFF; CDR3 DNA: TGTGCCAGCAGCCTTGCAACTAATGAAAAACTGTTTTTT
V gene: TRBV10-3; clone size: NA; J gene: TRBJ2-3; D gene: TRBD1; CDR3 protein: CAITPGQYTDTQYF; CDR3 DNA: TGTGCCATCACACCGGGACAGTACACAGATACGCAGTATTTT
V gene: TRBV19; clone size: NA; J gene: TRBJ2-1; D gene: TRBD1; CDR3 protein: CASSIFGTGIDEQFF; CDR3 DNA: TGTGCCAGTAGTATTTTCGGGACAGGGATCGATGAGCAGTTCTTC
V gene: TRBV6-5; clone size: NA; J gene: TRBJ2-7; D gene: TRBD1; CDR3 protein: CASSDRALLPYEQYF; CDR3 DNA: TGTGCCAGCAGCGACAGGGCCCTTCTTCCCTACGAGCAGTACTTC
V gene: TRBV29-1; clone size: NA; J gene: TRBJ2-1; D gene: TRBD1; CDR3 protein: CSVTGTDPRDEQFF; CDR3 DNA: TGCAGCGTAACGGGGACAGACCCTAGGGATGAGCAGTTCTTC
V gene: TRBV5-6; clone size: few; J gene: TRBJ2-3; D gene: TRBD2; CDR3 protein: CASSLVTSGPRGTDTQYF; CDR3 DNA: TGTGCCAGCAGCTTGGTCACTAGCGGGCCCCGCGGCACAGATACGCAGTATTTT
V gene: TRBV7-8; clone size: once; J gene: TRBJ2-3; D gene: NA; CDR3 protein: CASTLGGGTDTQYF; CDR3 DNA: TGTGCCAGCACCCTGGGAGGCGGCACAGATACGCAGTATTTT
V gene: TRBV5-4; clone size: few; J gene: TRBJ2-7; D gene: TRBD1; CDR3 protein: CASSPGQGATYEQYF; CDR3 DNA: TGTGCCAGCAGCCCGGGACAGGGGGCGACCTACGAGCAGTACTTC
V gene: TRBV10-3; clone size: NA; J gene: TRBJ1-2; D gene: NA; CDR3 protein: CAIRNTLDSISLSGYTF; CDR3 DNA: TGTGCCATCCGTAATACTCTAGACTCGATATCCCTAAGTGGCTACACCTTC
V gene: TRBV5-1; clone size: NA; J gene: TRBJ2-7; D gene: NA; CDR3 protein: CASSLETSYEQYF; CDR3 DNA: TGCGCCAGCAGCTTGGAAACTTCCTACGAGCAGTACTTC
V gene: TRBV30; clone size: NA; J gene: TRBJ1-1; D gene: NA; CDR3 protein: CAGWAGNTEAFF; CDR3 DNA: TGTGCCGGCTGGGCGGGGAACACTGAAGCTTTCTTT